This T cell receptor (beta chain) was captured in a study of HIV-infected children after antiretroviral therapy interruption. This clonotype was detected many times. Antigen unknown. Study-wide findings and caveats: The CD45RA+ naive sort may contain some EMRA or stem memory cells.

Treatment specified: PENTA 11 planned treatment interruption arm or continuous ART arm. Naive CD4+ CD45RA+ CD45RO- T cells were FACS-sorted from thawed PBMCs. The CDR3 consists of 13 residues. Trimming took off 2 bases at V and 1 base at J, with 8 bases between the two ends. Germline lookup yields CDR1 DFQATT and CDR2 SNEGSKA (reference sequence). RNA-based 3' RACE libraries used unique molecular identifiers. TCRdb reprocessed the 3' RACE reads via MiXCR and lists one record per CDR3 protein. The sample holds about 89,000 distinct CDR3 sequences, 6.9% seen once. The chain combines TRBV20-1 with TRBJ2-5; D unclear. The receptor was derived from a pool of human donors with HIV. The sequences come from CD45RA+ CD4+ T cells from PBMCs, pooled from several time points, collected from a donor given antiretroviral therapy, either interrupted or continuous. Subset reported: naive CD4+ CD45RA+ CD45RO- T cells. The chain's CDR3 is CSARRVGQETQYF. In DNA form, the CDR3 reads TGCAGTGCTAGACGTGTCGGCCAAGAGACCCAGTACTTC.